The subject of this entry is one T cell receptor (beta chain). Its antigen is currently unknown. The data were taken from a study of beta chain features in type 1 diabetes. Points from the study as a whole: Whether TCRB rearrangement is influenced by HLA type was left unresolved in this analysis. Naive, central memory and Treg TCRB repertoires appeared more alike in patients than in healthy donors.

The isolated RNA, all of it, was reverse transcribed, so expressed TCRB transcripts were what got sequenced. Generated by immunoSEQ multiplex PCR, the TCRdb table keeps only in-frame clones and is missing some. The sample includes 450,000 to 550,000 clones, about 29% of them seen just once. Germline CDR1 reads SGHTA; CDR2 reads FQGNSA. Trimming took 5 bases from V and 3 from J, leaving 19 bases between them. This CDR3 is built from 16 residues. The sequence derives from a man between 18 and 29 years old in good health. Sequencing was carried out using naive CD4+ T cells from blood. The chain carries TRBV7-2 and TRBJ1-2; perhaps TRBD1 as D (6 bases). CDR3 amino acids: CASSLQTLKGDYGYTF. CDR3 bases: TGTGCCAGCAGCCTGCAGACACTGAAGGGGGACTATGGCTACACCTTC.